This TCR beta chain was recorded in a study of T-cell reconstitution after alpha-beta-depleted transplantation in children. Unique molecular identifiers were used in preparing the TCRbeta library. TCRdb re-called the PCR reads with MiXCR, one entry per CDR3 protein. The sample contains more than 400,000 distinct CDR3 sequences, 9.5% to 12% of which appear only once. CDR1 is MNHNS, CDR2 SASEGT, per germline. V trimming: 8 bases; J trimming: 2 bases; junction bases outside the gene matches: 2. The CDR3 runs 15 residues. This clonotype has ten or more counts. Its antigen is unknown. Study results and caveats: T-cell numbers and diversity, one year after transplant, stemmed largely from T cells that were newly produced.

Sequencing used PBMCs, mostly from graft donor cells, obtained 180 days after TCRalphabeta/CD19-depleted stem cell transplant. The origin of this receptor is a female patient aged 2-9 years who had a stem cell transplant for aplastic anemia, so the T cells may come from the graft donor. The chain recombines TRBV6-1 with TRBJ2-2; TRBD2 matches at 13 bases. The CDR3 region has the DNA TGTGCCAGCCGACTAGCGGGAGGCAACACCGGGGAGCTGTTTTTT. Protein sequence: CASRLAGGNTGELFF.